A selection of T cell receptor beta chains follows, all from one sample in a study of cytomegalovirus exposure and HLA in healthy donors. Sequencing was performed with immunoSEQ multiplex PCR; in TCRdb, only in-frame clones are kept and a portion is missing. The repertoire holds 200,000 to 300,000 clones, with 84% as singletons. The sequencing sample was made of PBMCs. The receptors come from a woman between 35 and 50 years old in good health and CMV-seropositive. Both conserved end residues are part of each CDR3. The D gene is left open where the match is weak. For some rows the clone size is stated as once, few or many, or as a class when expanded; others skip it.

CAWRPLRDGYTF | TGTGCCTGGAGACCGCTTCGGGATGGCTACACCTTC | TRBV30 | . | TRBJ1-2 | .
CASSPLTGGNIQYF | TGCGCCAGCAGCCCGCTGACAGGGGGAAACATTCAGTACTTC | TRBV5-1 | . | TRBJ2-4 | TRBD1
CASSRTGTEAFF | TGTGCCAGCAGCCGGACTGGGACTGAAGCTTTCTTT | TRBV7-3 | . | TRBJ1-1 | .
CASSPGQGWKTQYF | TGTGCCAGCAGCCCGGGACAGGGGTGGAAGACCCAGTACTTC | TRBV27 | . | TRBJ2-5 | TRBD1
CASSLTGQPNTGELFF | TGTGCCAGCAGCTTGACTGGACAGCCGAACACCGGGGAGCTGTTTTTT | TRBV9 | . | TRBJ2-2 | .
CASSITSGSDEQFF | TGCGCCAGCAGCATCACTAGCGGGAGCGATGAGCAGTTCTTC | TRBV5-1 | . | TRBJ2-1 | TRBD2
CASRQLRGLGGTEAFF | TGTGCCAGTAGACAACTACGGGGGTTGGGCGGCACTGAAGCTTTCTTT | TRBV19 | . | TRBJ1-1 | .
CASGLLGNTQYF | TGTGCTAGTGGTTTGTTGGGCAATACGCAGTATTTT | TRBV12-5 | . | TRBJ2-3 | .
CASSSPGQKVVLYF | TGTGCCAGCAGTTCTCCGGGACAGAAAGTAGTTCTGTACTTC | TRBV6-6 | . | TRBJ2-7 | TRBD1
CASSPGQGTGKNIQYF | TGCGCCAGCAGCCCGGGACAGGGTACGGGCAAAAACATTCAGTACTTC | TRBV5-1 | . | TRBJ2-4 | TRBD1
CASSRGQPLGGYTF | TGTGCCAGCAGTAGGGGACAGCCCTTGGGAGGCTACACCTTC | TRBV2 | . | TRBJ1-2 | TRBD1
CASGLSGSARDEQFF | TGTGCCAGTGGACTTAGCGGGAGTGCTCGTGATGAGCAGTTCTTC | TRBV7-3 | few | TRBJ2-1 | TRBD2
CASSLFGTDTQYF | TGTGCCAGCAGCTTATTCGGCACAGATACGCAGTATTTT | TRBV7-9 | . | TRBJ2-3 | .
CATSRDTGLGSTEAFF | TGTGCCACCAGCAGAGATACGGGCCTAGGGAGCACTGAAGCTTTCTTT | TRBV15 | . | TRBJ1-1 | .
CASSARTGVTEAFF | TGTGCCAGTAGTGCCCGGACAGGGGTCACTGAAGCTTTCTTT | TRBV19 | . | TRBJ1-1 | TRBD1
CASSYSSQRAFF | TGTGCCAGCAGTTACAGCAGCCAGAGGGCTTTCTTT | TRBV6-5 | . | TRBJ1-1 | .
CASSDRLYSPLHF | TGTGCCAGCAGTGACCGACTATATTCACCCCTCCACTTT | TRBV2 | . | TRBJ1-6 | .
CASSSGDLMDEQFF | TGTGCCAGCAGCTCGGGAGACCTTATGGATGAGCAGTTCTTC | TRBV11-3 | . | TRBJ2-1 | .
CAITRGGGEAFF | TGTGCCATCACCCGAGGGGGCGGTGAAGCTTTCTTT | TRBV10-3 | . | TRBJ1-1 | TRBD1
CASLGTIYNEQFF | TGTGCCAGCCTGGGGACTATCTACAATGAGCAGTTCTTC | TRBV7-9 | . | TRBJ2-1 | TRBD2
CASIKTGLRAGGYYEQYF | TGTGCCAGCATCAAGACAGGCTTAAGGGCGGGGGGCTACTACGAGCAGTACTTC | TRBV27 | . | TRBJ2-7 | TRBD2
CASSYRTGQNTEAFF | TGTGCCAGCAGCTATAGGACAGGCCAGAACACTGAAGCTTTCTTT | TRBV27 | . | TRBJ1-1 | TRBD1
CASSLTRELEYF | TGTGCCAGCAGCTTGACGCGGGAGCTAGAATACTTC | TRBV5-8 | . | TRBJ2-5 | TRBD2
CASSSYRTSGNQETQYF | TGTGCCAGCAGCTCCTACCGGACTAGCGGGAACCAAGAGACCCAGTACTTC | TRBV5-6 | . | TRBJ2-5 | TRBD2
CASSNLTQGLWSTEAFF | TGTGCCAGTAGTAACCTTACTCAGGGTTTATGGAGCACTGAAGCTTTCTTT | TRBV19 | few | TRBJ1-1 | .
CASSDMGSGRTDTQYF | TGTGCCAGCAGCGATATGGGTAGCGGGAGGACAGATACGCAGTATTTT | TRBV9 | . | TRBJ2-3 | TRBD2
CASSPSYGLRVETQYF | TGTGCCAGCAGCCCCTCATACGGGCTGCGGGTTGAGACCCAGTACTTC | TRBV7-6 | . | TRBJ2-5 | .
CASSLDHRQYGYTF | TGTGCCAGCAGTTTAGACCACAGGCAGTATGGCTACACCTTC | TRBV28 | . | TRBJ1-2 | .
CASTRGSNTEAFF | TGTGCCAGCACACGTGGGAGCAACACTGAAGCTTTCTTT | TRBV13 | . | TRBJ1-1 | .
CASSEFRLAAQETQYF | TGTGCCAGCAGTGAGTTCCGTCTAGCGGCTCAAGAGACCCAGTACTTC | TRBV25-1 | . | TRBJ2-5 | TRBD2
CASSFSSGSSGELFF | TGTGCCAGCAGTTTTTCTAGCGGGAGCTCCGGGGAGCTGTTTTTT | TRBV6-1 | few | TRBJ2-2 | TRBD2
CATSSYGYTF | TGTGCCACCAGTTCTTATGGCTACACCTTC | TRBV28 | once | TRBJ1-2 | .
CASSRSKNTEAFF | TGTGCCAGCAGTCGTAGTAAGAACACTGAAGCTTTCTTT | TRBV27 | . | TRBJ1-1 | .
CASRTPGGKDEQFF | TGTGCCAGCAGGACACCGGGGGGGAAGGATGAGCAGTTCTTC | TRBV6-6 | . | TRBJ2-1 | TRBD2
CASTGEGKQDTQYF | TGTGCCAGCACCGGGGAGGGGAAGCAAGATACGCAGTATTTT | TRBV11-2 | once | TRBJ2-3 | TRBD2
CASSAERGRGYEQYF | TGTGCCAGCAGCGCCGAGAGAGGGAGAGGCTACGAGCAGTACTTC | TRBV2 | . | TRBJ2-7 | .
CAISESRGLASEQFF | TGTGCCATCAGTGAGTCGAGAGGTCTAGCCTCGGAGCAGTTCTTC | TRBV10-3 | . | TRBJ2-1 | .
CASSFPGTTGLNEQYF | TGTGCCAGCAGCTTCCCAGGTACGACCGGCCTCAACGAGCAGTACTTC | TRBV7-2 | . | TRBJ2-7 | .
CASSQVIGTYEQYF | TGCGCCAGCAGCCAAGTGATCGGGACCTACGAGCAGTACTTC | TRBV4-3 | . | TRBJ2-7 | .
CASSLAGTYNEQFF | TGTGCCAGCAGTTTAGCGGGGACCTACAATGAGCAGTTCTTC | TRBV28 | few | TRBJ2-1 | .
CASSVTGFGTEAFF | TGTGCCAGCAGCGTCACAGGGTTTGGGACTGAAGCTTTCTTT | TRBV6-1 | . | TRBJ1-1 | .
CSVEGTSANQETQYF | TGCAGCGTTGAGGGGACATCGGCCAACCAAGAGACCCAGTACTTC | TRBV29-1 | . | TRBJ2-5 | .
CASSASGSSSYNEQFF | TGTGCCAGCAGCGCTAGCGGGAGTAGTTCCTACAATGAGCAGTTCTTC | TRBV11-3 | . | TRBJ2-1 | TRBD2
CASTPGQGVEAFF | TGTGCCAGCACTCCCGGACAGGGCGTTGAAGCTTTCTTT | TRBV6-1 | . | TRBJ1-1 | TRBD1
CSSNSAGGYNEQFF | TGTTCCAGCAACTCAGCGGGAGGGTACAATGAGCAGTTCTTC | TRBV7-9 | . | TRBJ2-1 | TRBD2
CASSPNAGTYSNQPQHF | TGTGCCAGCTCACCAAACGCGGGAACATATAGCAATCAGCCCCAGCATTTT | TRBV18 | . | TRBJ1-5 | .